This entry is about one TCR beta chain. The data were obtained in a study of blood T cell repertoires in COVID-19. CDR1 and CDR2 (germline): SNHLY, FYNNEI. The trim removed 6 bases at V and 3 bases at J, leaving 9 bases unmatched. The CDR3 extends over 16 amino acids. In the source study's methods: Estimation of nucleated cell counts was performed using reference gene primer amplification. Clones were sequenced by immunoSEQ multiplex PCR, and TCRdb holds only the in-frame ones, with some missing. That table is the source of V, J and clone size, and D and trimming were worked out from the DNA. The sample includes 70,000 to 75,000 clones, roughly nine tenths of them seen just once.

The chain has TRBV2 and TRBJ2-3; 10 bases are a match to TRBD2. This TCR came from a human donor in a cohort sampled during active COVID-19. Source material: peripheral blood. CDR3 sequence (DNA): TGTGCCAGCAGCGTGATTGGACTAGCGGAAACAGATACGCAGTATTTT. It is translated as CASSVIGLAETDTQYF.